This T cell receptor (beta chain) was identified during a study of blood T cell repertoires in COVID-19. Study members were between 18 and 89 years old and lived in 24 US regions. Before being deemed recovered, Cohort 3 donors had two negative PCRs, clearance, or symptom resolution. The repertoire was sequenced with immunoSEQ multiplex PCR; TCRdb's copy has only in-frame clones and lacks some. The sample lists a few hundred thousand clones, about 92% occurring once. V lost 7 bases and J 4 bases, leaving 13 bases between the germline ends. CDR3 length: 14 residues. From germline, CDR1 is SGHTA and CDR2 FQGTGA.

The source of this sequence is a woman aged 30 to 39 who had recovered from COVID-19. What was sequenced was PBMCs or T cells enriched from blood (not recorded which). V usage is TRBV7-3 and J usage is TRBJ2-2, with D maybe TRBD1 (5 bases). This CDR3 reads CASTSQGSTGELFF. CDR3 DNA sequence: TGTGCCAGCACCTCTCAGGGTAGCACCGGGGAGCTGTTTTTT.